The entry that follows covers one T cell receptor beta chain sequence. Its antigen is still unknown. The same CDR3 also results from other DNA sequences found in this sample. Profiled with immunoSEQ multiplex PCR; TCRdb holds only in-frame clones, not every one. The sample holds about 1,900,000 clones, approximately 94% seen once. This CDR3 comprises 13 residues. Germline V gives CDR1 LNHDA, CDR2 SQIVND (reference sequence). V lost 3 bases and J 1 base, leaving 6 bases between the germline ends. CD45RO-negative CD8 cells positively selected for CCR7 made up the naive population, which excluded terminally differentiated effector memory CD45RA+ cells. The study enrolled healthy HIV-negative adults without recent acute infections or vaccinations as donors. This entry belongs to a study of shared clonotypes between healthy human individuals. Whole-study findings and limits: Non-shared clonotypes showed lower generation probabilities than clonotypes common to all four donors. About 5% of naive CD4 clonotypes were shared across several donors.

The rearrangement joins TRBV19 to TRBJ1-1, with D hard to call. The sequencing input was naive CD8+ T cells sorted from blood. This clonotype was sampled from a man aged 18-30 years in good health. This CDR3 is CASSILGNTEAFF. The CDR3 bases are TGTGCCAGTAGTATTCTGGGGAACACTGAAGCTTTCTTT.